Following are 32 T cell receptor beta chains from one sample sequenced in a study of T cell repertoires in cytomegalovirus infection. A single record per CDR3 protein comes from TCRdb applying MiXCR to the reads. The table has about 130,000 distinct CDR3 sequences, 7.5% to 9% seen once; the top ten hold roughly 9.1%. The sequenced material came from PBMCs. The receptor set was obtained from a human donor in good health (CMV status not recorded). Some clones in this sample may be carry-over from other donors' samples.

This clonotype was seen a few times. The chain links TRBV2 to TRBJ2-1, with D perhaps matching TRBD2 (5 bases). This CDR3 contains 12 residues. Germline CDR1 and CDR2: SNHLY and FYNNEI. V dropped 8 bases and J dropped 5 bases, with 10 bases sitting between them. CDR3 in DNA: TGTGCCAGCCAACTGACTAACAATGAGCAGTTCTTC. Encoded protein: CASQLTNNEQFF.

This chain connects TRBV11-3 to TRBJ2-5; TRBD2 matches at 9 bases. The CDR3 covers 17 residues. The V gene's germline CDR1 is SGHNT and CDR2 YENEEA. Germline trimming cut 4 bases from V and 5 bases from J; bases unmatched to any gene: 14. For the CDR3, the DNA is TGTGCCAGCAGCTCTCCGTTTGTGCGGGAGGGCCGGGAGACCCAGTACTTC. Its translation is CASSSPFVREGRETQYF.

The V and J genes are TRBV2 and TRBJ2-3; TRBD1 matches at 8 bases. The junction had 7 bases not matched to a gene; V was cut back by 6 bases and J by 2 bases. The germline V gene has CDR1 SNHLY and CDR2 FYNNEI. The CDR3 is made up of 15 amino acids. CDR3 loop: CASRTGQGLTDTQYF. CDR3 DNA sequence: TGTGCCAGCAGGACAGGACAGGGCCTCACAGATACGCAGTATTTT.

This clonotype came up many times. The chain is built from TRBV15 and TRBJ2-7, with 7 bases identical to TRBD1. CDR3 length: 15 residues. The V gene end was trimmed by 5 bases and the J gene end by 0 bases; junction bases not matched to a gene: 7. Looked up from germline, CDR1 is LNHNV and CDR2 is YYDKDF (reference sequence). This CDR3 is CATSLRGLDSYEQYF. CDR3 sequence (DNA): TGTGCCACCAGCCTCAGGGGGTTAGACTCCTACGAGCAGTACTTC.

The chain uses TRBV29-1 and TRBJ1-2; D not resolved. Trimming removed 0 bases from V and 0 bases from J, with 2 bases in between. This CDR3 comprises 12 residues. Per the germline V gene, CDR1 is SQVTM and CDR2 is ANQGSEA. In DNA, the CDR3 is TGCAGCGTTGAAGATTCTAACTATGGCTACACCTTC. Encoded protein: CSVEDSNYGYTF.

The chain couples TRBV15 to TRBJ2-3; no clear D. The germline gives CDR1 LNHNV, CDR2 YYDKDF (reference sequence). V was clipped by 0 bases and J by 6 bases, with 13 bases between them. The CDR3 has 15 residues. CDR3 in amino acids: CATSRDGSDADTQYF. CDR3 coding DNA: TGTGCCACCAGCAGAGATGGTTCGGACGCCGATACGCAGTATTTT. Together with reference TRBV15 and TRBJ2-3, the CDR3 gives the full variable domain: DAMVIQNPRYQVTQFGKPVTLSCSQTLNHNVMYWYQQKSSQAPKLLFHYYDKDFNNEADTPDNFQSRRPNTSFCFLDIRSPGLGDTAMYLCATSRDGSDADTQYFGPGTRLTVL.

The V and J genes are TRBV12-3 or TRBV12-4 and TRBJ1-1; unclear D gene. Trimming took 5 bases from V and 0 from J, leaving 13 bases between them. This CDR3 is 15 amino acids long. This CDR3 reads CASSPSQRVNTEAFF. CDR3 DNA: TGTGCCAGCAGTCCCTCTCAAAGGGTGAACACTGAAGCTTTCTTT.

Many counts were recorded for this clonotype. The genes are TRBV6-5 and TRBJ2-5, with 9 bases aligning to TRBD1. Trimming removed 11 bases from V and 5 bases from J; junction bases left unmatched: 6. CDR3 length equals 12 residues. Germline V gene data show CDR1 as MNHEY and CDR2 as SVGAGI. DNA for the CDR3: TGTGCCGTGAACAGGGGGCCTGAGACCCAGTACTTC. It encodes CAVNRGPETQYF.

The CDR3: CASTADNQPQHF. The CDR3 DNA reads as TGTGCCAGCACAGCGGACAATCAGCCCCAGCATTTT. The chain is built from TRBV2 and TRBJ1-5; D call uncertain. V lost 7 bases and J 3 bases, leaving 7 bases between the germline ends. Germline lookup yields CDR1 SNHLY and CDR2 FYNNEI. CDR3 length equals 12 residues.

This clonotype was found many times. V and J are TRBV7-8 and TRBJ2-3, with D possibly matching TRBD2 (6 bases). Trimming shortened V by 1 base and J by 2 bases, and 10 bases separated the two germline ends. Per germline, CDR1 SGHVS and CDR2 FQNEAQ. The CDR3 extends over 15 amino acids. CDR3 bases: TGTGCCAGCAGCTTAGTGGGACTTAACACAGATACGCAGTATTTT. It yields the protein CASSLVGLNTDTQYF.

This clonotype appeared many times. The CDR3 region is CASSPANSGVYNEQFF. Here the CDR3 DNA reads TGTGCCAGCAGCCCAGCAAATAGCGGGGTATACAATGAGCAGTTCTTC. This rearrangement joins TRBV7-2 to TRBJ2-1; TRBD2 matches at 8 bases. The CDR3 runs to 16 residues. V shed 5 bases and J 4 bases; nucleotides not matched to a gene: 10. Germline assignment: CDR1 SGHTA and CDR2 FQGNSA. The whole variable domain, filled in from reference TRBV7-2 and TRBJ2-1, reads GAGVSQSPSNKVTEKGKDVELRCDPISGHTALYWYRQSLGQGLEFLIYFQGNSAPDKSGLPSDRFSAERTGGSVSTLTIQRTQQEDSAVYLCASSPANSGVYNEQFFGPGTRLTVL.

This clonotype was counted at least ten times. The CDR3 sequence is CASSYSMGGPQYF. As DNA, the CDR3 is TGTGCCAGCAGTTACTCTATGGGGGGTCCGCAGTATTTT. V usage is TRBV6-5 and J usage is TRBJ2-3, with a tentative D call TRBD2 (6 bases). The length of the CDR3 is 13 residues. Germline-derived CDR1 and CDR2 are MNHEY and SVGAGI. Trimming pared 0 bases from V and 10 bases from J, leaving 11 bases between.

This chain links TRBV2 with TRBJ2-7; no firm D call. Germline CDR1 SNHLY, CDR2 FYNNEI. This CDR3 is built from 14 residues. Trimming took 5 bases from V and 2 from J, leaving 13 bases between them. The DNA of the CDR3 is TGTGCCAGCAGTTTCAGTAGAATAACCTACGAGCAGTACTTC. Translating gives CASSFSRITYEQYF.

This clonotype showed up many times. This CDR3 is CASSLGWGMNTEAFF. CDR3 coding DNA: TGCGCCAGCAGCTTGGGGTGGGGGATGAACACTGAAGCTTTCTTT. The chain has TRBV5-1 and TRBJ1-1; tentatively, D is TRBD1 (5 bases). With 0 bases removed from V and 0 bases from J, the gap between germline ends came to 9 bases. This CDR3 contains 15 residues. Germline-derived CDR1 and CDR2 are SGHRS and YFSETQ.

As regards this clonotype: At one of its ends the junction is not consistent with the germline gene, which may arise from a read error. The genes are TRBV12-3 or TRBV12-4 and TRBJ2-7, with D perhaps matching TRBD2 (5 bases). This CDR3 contains 13 residues. CDR3 amino acids: CAGSLPGTYEQYF. CDR3 coding DNA: TGTGCCGGCAGTTTACCGGGGACCTACGAGCAGTACTTC.

Ten or more counts support this clonotype. The chain couples TRBV5-1 to TRBJ1-5, with D unclear. Trimming removed 1 base from V and 5 bases from J, with 7 bases in between. This CDR3 region has 13 residues. The germline gives CDR1 SGHRS, CDR2 YFSETQ. CDR3: CASSLTGDQPQHF. For the CDR3, the DNA is TGCGCCAGCAGCTTGACCGGGGATCAGCCCCAGCATTTT.

This chain links TRBV2 with TRBJ1-2, with D hard to call. The CDR3 runs to 12 residues. The V and J ends lost 3 bases and 4 bases respectively, with 6 bases between them. Germline V gene data show CDR1 as SNHLY and CDR2 as FYNNEI. The CDR3 reads CASSDNGYGYTF. The DNA for the CDR3 is TGTGCCAGCAGTGATAACGGCTATGGCTACACCTTC. Full variable domain (remainder filled in from reference TRBV2 and TRBJ1-2): EPEVTQTPSHQVTQMGQEVILRCVPISNHLYFYWYRQILGQKVEFLVSFYNNEISEKSEIFDDQFSVERPDGSNFTLKIRSTKLEDSAMYFCASSDNGYGYTFGSGTRLTVV.

A word on this clonotype: This clone may be a read error of a much larger clone one base away. V is TRBV5-3 and J is TRBJ1-5; perhaps TRBD1 as D (5 bases). TRBV5-3 is labeled an ORF, and its function is uncertain. CDR3 length equals 15 residues. The DNA for the CDR3 is TGTGGCAGCAGCAGGGTCCAAATGGGCAATCAGCCCCAGCATTTT. Its translation: CGSSRVQMGNQPQHF.

In this sample, this clonotype turned up a few times. V gene TRBV15 combines with J gene TRBJ1-5; D is unclear. Germline CDR1 and CDR2: LNHNV and YYDKDF (reference sequence). There are 14 residues in the CDR3. V dropped 0 bases and J dropped 5 bases, with 8 bases sitting between them. This CDR3 is CATSRDFGDQPQHF. The CDR3, as DNA: TGTGCCACCAGCAGAGATTTTGGGGATCAGCCCCAGCATTTT. Variable domain in full (rest from reference TRBV15 and TRBJ1-5): DAMVIQNPRYQVTQFGKPVTLSCSQTLNHNVMYWYQQKSSQAPKLLFHYYDKDFNNEADTPDNFQSRRPNTSFCFLDIRSPGLGDTAMYLCATSRDFGDQPQHFGDGTRLSIL.

In this sample, this clonotype turned up many times. This sequence joins TRBV19 and TRBJ2-7, with 9 positions matching TRBD2. Trimming removed 6 bases from V and 4 bases from J; junction bases left unmatched: 7. The CDR3 runs 14 residues. Germline CDR1 reads LNHDA; CDR2 reads SQIVND (reference sequence). CDR3 bases: TGTGCCAGTAGAGATAGCGGGGGTGGGTACGAGCAGTACTTC. Translating gives CASRDSGGGYEQYF.

The chain couples TRBV7-2 to TRBJ1-1, with 7 bases aligning to TRBD1. Looked up from germline, CDR1 is SGHTA and CDR2 is FQGNSA. The ends lost 2 bases at V and 13 bases at J; junction bases unmatched: 4. The CDR3 has 11 amino acids. CDR3 sequence (DNA): TGTGCCAGCAGCTTAAGGGACAGAAGTTTCTTT. Its translation: CASSLRDRSFF.

This clonotype has a count of ten or more. V and J are TRBV27 and TRBJ2-2; D is unclear. This CDR3 comprises 13 residues. The V and J ends lost 2 bases and 10 bases respectively, with 11 bases between them. The germline V gene has CDR1 MNHEY and CDR2 SMNVEV (reference sequence). The CDR3, as DNA: TGTGCCAGCAGTTTAGACCCCCTTCTGGAGCTGTTTTTT. Its translation: CASSLDPLLELFF.

This clonotype was observed many times. The J gene is TRBJ2-7, the V gene TRBV7-9; TRBD2 aligns across 9 bases. The ends lost 1 base at V and 7 bases at J; junction bases unmatched: 5. CDR1 SEHNR and CDR2 FQNEAQ come from the germline V gene (reference sequence). The CDR3 is 14 amino acids. CDR3 DNA: TGTGCCAGCAGCTTAGGTGCCCTAGCGGGGGAGCAGTACTTC. Translated, it gives CASSLGALAGEQYF.

This clonotype came up many times. The chain combines TRBV11-3 with TRBJ2-1; D call uncertain. The CDR3 length is 15 residues. V lost 0 bases and J lost 2, with 8 bases in between. Germline lookup yields CDR1 SGHNT and CDR2 YENEEA. CDR3 DNA sequence: TGTGCCAGCAGCTTAGACGGCAGTCCCTACAATGAGCAGTTCTTC. This gives the protein CASSLDGSPYNEQFF. Full variable domain (missing parts from reference TRBV11-3 and TRBJ2-1): EAGVVQSPRYKIIEKKQPVAFWCNPISGHNTLYWYLQNLGQGPELLIRYENEEAVDDSQLPKDRFSAERLKGVDSTLKIQPAELGDSAVYLCASSLDGSPYNEQFFGPGTRLTVL.

The table lists this clonotype with many counts. This chain links TRBV7-6 with TRBJ2-2; D call uncertain. Germline loops: CDR1 SGHVS, CDR2 FNYEAQ. The V end lost 5 bases, the J end lost 0 bases, and 10 bases lay between the germline ends. The CDR3 runs to 15 residues. The CDR3 DNA reads as TGTGCCAGCAGCCTGATCTCGGCGAACACCGGGGAGCTGTTTTTT. This codes for CASSLISANTGELFF.

The chain has TRBV5-1 and TRBJ1-5, with D perhaps TRBD1 (6 bases). The germline CDR1 and CDR2 sequences are SGHRS and YFSETQ. This CDR3 region has 15 residues. Trimming cost V 4 bases and J 2 bases, with 13 bases left between them. CDR3 DNA sequence: TGCGCCAGCAGCCAACAGGGAGAAGGCAATCAGCCCCAGCATTTT. It codes for CASSQQGEGNQPQHF.

This clonotype was recorded many times. The chain combines TRBV7-2 with TRBJ2-2; D not resolved. Per germline, CDR1 SGHTA and CDR2 FQGNSA. V was clipped by 1 base and J by 6 bases, with 9 bases between them. CDR3 length: 14 residues. For the CDR3, the DNA is TGTGCCAGCAGCTTAGTTTCGACCCCCGGGGAGCTGTTTTTT. The encoded protein is CASSLVSTPGELFF. The variable domain in full, with the rest retrieved from reference TRBV7-2 and TRBJ2-2, is GAGVSQSPSNKVTEKGKDVELRCDPISGHTALYWYRQSLGQGLEFLIYFQGNSAPDKSGLPSDRFSAERTGGSVSTLTIQRTQQEDSAVYLCASSLVSTPGELFFGEGSRLTVL.

This clonotype appeared a few times. The CDR3 is CPLLRVGDNEQFF. The DNA for the CDR3 is TGTCCTCTACTGCGAGTGGGGGACAATGAGCAGTTCTTC. The rearrangement links TRBV6-4 to TRBJ2-1; TRBD1 or TRBD2 may be the D gene (5 bases each). This CDR3 has 13 residues. Germline V gene sequence: CDR1 MRHNA, CDR2 SNTAGT.

In its sample, this clonotype was seen many times. The genes are TRBV7-8 and TRBJ2-5; the D gene is possibly TRBD1 (6 bases). This CDR3 comprises 13 residues. Trimming cost V 4 bases and J 9 bases, with 15 bases left between them. Germline lookup yields CDR1 SGHVS and CDR2 FQNEAQ. The CDR3 here is CASSSDRPRSQYF. CDR3 nucleotides: TGTGCCAGCAGCTCGGACAGACCAAGGTCCCAGTACTTC.

This clonotype appeared a few times. The chain links TRBV20-1 to TRBJ2-7; no reliable D call. The V end was cut by 6 bases, the J end by 5 bases, with 17 bases between. Looked up from germline, CDR1 is DFQATT and CDR2 is SNEGSKA (reference sequence). This CDR3 is 13 amino acids long. The CDR3 protein is CSAEFPPSNEQYF. CDR3 nucleotides: TGCAGTGCGGAATTTCCTCCGAGTAACGAGCAGTACTTC.

This clonotype showed up many times. CDR3 region: CASSQGNTIYF. In DNA form, the CDR3 reads TGTGCCAGCTCGCAGGGAAACACCATATATTTT. The chain carries TRBV7-8 and TRBJ1-3; unclear D gene. The CDR3 has 11 amino acids. V was cut by 8 bases and J by 4 bases, with 6 bases left in between. Germline V lookup: CDR1 SGHVS, CDR2 FQNEAQ.

Many counts were recorded for this clonotype. The chain links TRBV28 to TRBJ2-3; D not certain. V lost 5 bases and J 4 bases, leaving 10 bases between the germline ends. Germline-derived CDR1 and CDR2 are MDHEN and SYDVKM. CDR3 length equals 13 residues. CDR3 residues: CASSPQNPDTQYF. The CDR3 bases are TGTGCCAGCAGTCCCCAGAACCCAGATACGCAGTATTTT.